What follows are 25 T cell receptor beta chains derived from one specimen sequenced in a study of regulatory T cells in long-lasting Graves disease. Stated time point: persistent/refractory GD, antithyroid drugs over 5 years with positive TRAb. From PBMCs, RNA was extracted and then used to make the TCR library. Libraries of TCR beta came from iRepertoire HTBI primers plus Arm-PCR of CDR3 regions. TCRdb redid the calling of the multiplex PCR reads with MiXCR, one entry per CDR3 protein. The table includes roughly 470,000 distinct CDR3 sequences, around 21% detected once. The sequenced sample was peripheral blood mononuclear cells (PBMCs), obtained when the disease was refractory, from a patient treated with antithyroid drugs. The source is a female donor with Graves disease.

This clonotype appeared a few times. The V call is TRBV9, the J call TRBJ2-2; tentatively, D is TRBD2 (6 bases). The germline V gene encodes CDR1 SGDLS and CDR2 YYNGEE. The CDR3 loop spans 14 amino acids. Trimming took 0 bases from V and 7 from J, leaving 10 bases between them. The CDR3 DNA reads TGTGCCAGCAGCGTAGAAACTAGCAACGGGGAGCTGTTTTTT. It yields the protein CASSVETSNGELFF. Based on the CDR3 plus reference TRBV9 and TRBJ2-2, the full variable domain is DSGVTQTPKHLITATGQRVTLRCSPRSGDLSVYWYQQSLDQGLQFLIQYYNGEERAKGNILERFSAQQFPDLHSELNLSSLELGDSALYFCASSVETSNGELFFGEGSRLTVL.

This clonotype was observed many times. The chain couples TRBV27 to TRBJ1-1; D remains unclear. Germline V gene lookup returns CDR1 MNHEY and CDR2 SMNVEV (reference sequence). V was pared by 6 bases and J by 5 bases, with 10 bases between. This CDR3 has 12 amino acids. The CDR3 DNA reads TGTGCCAGCAGAGCCCGCGAAACTGAAGCTTTCTTT. As protein: CASRARETEAFF.

The chain carries TRBV5-4 and TRBJ2-5; D is unresolved. Trimming removed 10 bases from V and 1 base from J, with 11 bases in between. Germline lookup yields CDR1 SGHNT and CDR2 YYREEE (reference sequence). This CDR3 has 12 residues. Here the CDR3 reads CAWDRPQETQYF. The CDR3 region has the DNA TGTGCCTGGGATCGCCCCCAAGAGACCCAGTACTTC.

This clonotype was counted at least ten times. The genes are TRBV28 and TRBJ1-1; D is undetermined. V was pared by 4 bases and J by 2 bases, with 14 bases between. The CDR3 has 15 amino acids. CDR1 and CDR2 from the germline V gene are MDHEN and SYDVKM. CDR3 DNA sequence: TGTGCCAGCAGTTCCAACGTGGACCGAAACACTGAAGCTTTCTTT. This gives the protein CASSSNVDRNTEAFF.

The CDR3 DNA reads TGTGCCAGCAGCTTAGAGCAGGGGAATGGCTACACCTTC. It encodes CASSLEQGNGYTF. The chain couples TRBV7-9 to TRBJ1-2; a weak D match, TRBD1 (6 bases). Germline lookup yields CDR1 SEHNR and CDR2 FQNEAQ (reference sequence). Trimming removed 1 base from V and 6 bases from J, with 9 bases in between. The CDR3 is 13 amino acids.

V and J are TRBV4-1 and TRBJ2-7, with unresolved D. The germline V gene encodes CDR1 MGHRA and CDR2 YSYEKL. The CDR3 consists of 14 residues. The ends were cut back, 1 base at V and 3 bases at J, with 10 bases in the middle. The CDR3 DNA reads as TGCGCCAGCAGCCAAGCTGAAGGGCGCTACGAGCAGTACTTC. This translates into CASSQAEGRYEQYF.

This clonotype was picked up many times. V is TRBV7-2 and J is TRBJ2-5, with 10 bases that match TRBD1. This CDR3 has 13 residues. Germline lookup yields CDR1 SGHTA and CDR2 FQGNSA. The V gene end was trimmed by 4 bases and the J gene end by 6 bases; junction bases not matched to a gene: 2. CDR3 coding DNA: TGTGCCAGCAGCTCAGACAGGGGGCAGACCCAGTACTTC. Protein sequence: CASSSDRGQTQYF.

The gene calls are TRBV3-1 and TRBJ1-3; D call uncertain. The CDR3 loop spans 15 amino acids. V was clipped by 1 base and J by 4 bases, with 11 bases between them. The germline CDR1 and CDR2 sequences are LGHDT and YNNKEL (reference sequence). The CDR3 sequence: CASSQGLPPGNTIYF. As DNA, the CDR3 is TGTGCCAGCAGCCAAGGTCTACCCCCCGGAAACACCATATATTTT. The full variable domain, completed using reference TRBV3-1 and TRBJ1-3, is DTAVSQTPKYLVTQMGNDKSIKCEQNLGHDTMYWYKQDSKKFLKIMFSYNNKELIINETVPNRFSPKSPDKAHLNLHINSLELGDSAVYFCASSQGLPPGNTIYFGEGSWLTVV.

This clonotype was recorded at least ten times. The chain is built from TRBV7-2 and TRBJ2-1; D ambiguous. The CDR3 has 14 amino acids. CDR1 SGHTA and CDR2 FQGNSA come from the germline V gene. Trimming took off 0 bases at V and 8 bases at J, with 11 bases between the two ends. The CDR3 DNA sequence: TGTGCCAGCAGCTTAGCAGGCCCGACCCATGAGCAGTTCTTC. The encoded protein is CASSLAGPTHEQFF. The full variable domain, in which reference TRBV7-2 and TRBJ2-1 provide the parts outside the CDR3, is GAGVSQSPSNKVTEKGKDVELRCDPISGHTALYWYRQSLGQGLEFLIYFQGNSAPDKSGLPSDRFSAERTGGSVSTLTIQRTQQEDSAVYLCASSLAGPTHEQFFGPGTRLTVL.

The chain combines TRBV7-2 with TRBJ1-5; weak D call: TRBD1 (5 bases). Looked up from germline, CDR1 is SGHTA and CDR2 is FQGNSA. The CDR3 runs 16 residues. V lost 2 bases and J lost 5, with 16 bases in between. CDR3 protein: CASSLLGNRYDQPQHF. The CDR3 DNA reads TGTGCCAGCAGCTTATTAGGGAACAGGTACGATCAGCCCCAGCATTTT.

Remarks on this clonotype: Given a much more abundant clone one base away, this may be a read error. This chain uses TRBV11-2 with TRBJ2-7; no firm D call. The CDR3 length is 14 residues. The germline gives CDR1 SGHAT, CDR2 FQNNGV. Between the trimmed V and J ends, which lost 2 bases and 0 bases, there was a span of 8 bases. CDR3 loop: CASSLFMDSYEQYF. CDR3 in DNA: TGTGCCAGCAGCTTATTTATGGACTCCTACGAGCAGTACTTC.

V is TRBV28 and J is TRBJ1-5; 7 bases agree with TRBD1. The CDR3 consists of 16 residues. The V gene's germline CDR1 is MDHEN and CDR2 SYDVKM. With 1 base clipped from V and 0 bases from J, the junction kept 3 bases outside the gene matches. CDR3 amino acids: CASSLYGTDSNQPQHF. CDR3 coding DNA: TGTGCCAGCAGTTTATATGGGACAGATAGCAATCAGCCCCAGCATTTT.

Of note for this clonotype: A read error may explain this, as a much larger clone is one base away. This rearrangement joins TRBV7-2 to TRBJ2-5, with 9 bases matching TRBD2. CDR1 SGHTA and CDR2 FQGNSA come from the germline V gene. Trimming took 3 bases from V and 5 from J; bases not matched to a gene: 7. CDR3 length: 15 residues. The CDR3 here is CASSFGAGGRETQYF. The CDR3 DNA reads TGTGCCAGCAGCTTTGGAGCGGGAGGAAGGGAGACCCAGTACTTC.

Only a few counts were recorded for this clonotype. An end of the junction differs from the germline gene, which may be a read error. The chain couples TRBV7-8 to TRBJ2-7, with D tentatively TRBD2 (5 bases). The CDR3 length is 14 residues. Looked up from germline, CDR1 is SGHVS and CDR2 is FQNEAQ. CDR3: CVSSLGGPNYEQYF. The CDR3 DNA sequence: TGTGTCAGCAGCTTAGGCGGGCCGAACTACGAGCAGTACTTC.

The V call is TRBV20-1, the J call TRBJ1-3; perhaps TRBD1 as D (5 bases). The CDR3 totals 12 residues. Trimming took 6 bases from V and 3 from J, leaving 9 bases between them. Germline loops: CDR1 DFQATT, CDR2 SNEGSKA (reference sequence). The CDR3 loop reads CSAEGYGNTIYF. CDR3 in DNA: TGCAGTGCCGAGGGGTATGGAAACACCATATATTTT.

This clonotype came up a few times. V and J are TRBV7-9 and TRBJ2-1; unclear D gene. The CDR3 has 12 amino acids. CDR1 and CDR2 (germline): SEHNR, FQNEAQ (reference sequence). The V end lost 8 bases, the J end lost 4 bases, and 9 bases lay between the germline ends. CDR3 sequence reads: CASSPGYNEQFF. In DNA form, the CDR3 reads TGTGCCAGCTCCCCAGGATACAATGAGCAGTTCTTC.

This clonotype was picked up a small number of times. The rearrangement links TRBV3-1 to TRBJ2-5, with 7 bases identical to TRBD1. The CDR3 spans 13 residues. The germline V gene has CDR1 LGHDT and CDR2 YNNKEL (reference sequence). V was pared by 6 bases and J by 4 bases, with 5 bases of the junction left unmatched. The CDR3, as DNA: TGTGCCAGCAGGACGACAGGGTCAGAGACCCAGTACTTC. Its protein is CASRTTGSETQYF.

This clonotype has at least ten counts. This chain connects TRBV6-1 to TRBJ2-7; D is unresolved. This CDR3 region has 13 residues. Germline CDR1 is MNHNS and CDR2 is SASEGT. V shed 6 bases and J shed 0 bases, with 9 bases lying between them. The DNA for the CDR3 is TGTGCCAGCAGGGTGGCAGACTCCTACGAGCAGTACTTC. It is translated as CASRVADSYEQYF.

This clonotype was observed many times. The rearrangement uses TRBV27 and TRBJ1-6, with D possibly matching TRBD1 (5 bases). From germline, CDR1 is MNHEY and CDR2 SMNVEV (reference sequence). V was clipped by 1 base and J by 7 bases, with 8 bases between them. This CDR3 is built from 14 residues. CDR3: CASSLFDSNSPLHF. DNA for the CDR3: TGTGCCAGCAGTTTATTCGACAGCAATTCACCCCTCCACTTT.

V usage is TRBV11-2 and J usage is TRBJ1-6; D is undetermined. In germline, CDR1 is SGHAT, CDR2 FQNNGV. The germline V and J ends were trimmed by 3 bases and 9 bases, with 15 bases remaining between them. The CDR3 runs 15 residues. The chain's CDR3 is CASSFWASSRSPLHF. In nucleotides, the CDR3 is TGTGCCAGCAGCTTCTGGGCCTCCTCCCGTTCACCCCTCCACTTT.

This sequence joins TRBV20-1 and TRBJ2-7; D remains unclear. The germline gives CDR1 DFQATT, CDR2 SNEGSKA (reference sequence). V was clipped by 3 bases and J by 6 bases, with 12 bases between them. The CDR3 spans 12 residues. CDR3 DNA sequence: TGCAGTGCTAGTCCATTATTGGTCGAGCAGTACTTC. Its translation is CSASPLLVEQYF.

This clonotype was recorded many times. The V call is TRBV10-2, the J call TRBJ2-7; 7 positions agree with TRBD1. V lost 5 bases and J lost 0; bases outside the gene matches: 4. Germline CDR1 WSHSY, CDR2 SAAADI. CDR3 size: 14 residues. In DNA, the CDR3 is TGCGCCAGCAGTATGGACAGGCACTCCTACGAGCAGTACTTC. Its protein product is CASSMDRHSYEQYF.

V gene TRBV4-1 combines with J gene TRBJ2-7, with no clear D. The CDR3 has 15 amino acids. Germline lookup yields CDR1 MGHRA and CDR2 YSYEKL. Trimming stripped 5 bases from V and 0 bases from J, with 14 bases between. The CDR3 nucleotides read TGCGCCAGCAGCGACCCGTCTAGAAGCTCCTACGAGCAGTACTTC. Translated, it gives CASSDPSRSSYEQYF.

In its sample, this clonotype was seen many times. The chain has TRBV20-1 and TRBJ2-7; D is possibly TRBD2 (5 bases). The CDR3 totals 16 residues. Trimming stripped 0 bases from V and 3 bases from J, with 18 bases between. Germline CDR1 reads DFQATT; CDR2 reads SNEGSKA (reference sequence). This CDR3 is CSARDLLSGSSYEQYF. The CDR3 DNA follows: TGCAGTGCTAGAGATCTGTTGTCGGGATCGAGCTACGAGCAGTACTTC.

This clonotype was recorded a few times. This likely traces to a read error, being one base from a far larger clone. This sequence joins TRBV5-1 and TRBJ2-1, with TRBD2 identical over 10 bases. CDR1 SGHRS and CDR2 YFSETQ come from the germline V gene. With V trimmed by 1 base and J by 10 bases, 8 bases remained unmatched. The CDR3 has 15 residues. The DNA of the CDR3 is TGCGCCAGCAGCTTGAGGGCTAGCGGGGGCGTCGAGCAGTTCTTC. The encoded protein is CASSLRASGGVEQFF.